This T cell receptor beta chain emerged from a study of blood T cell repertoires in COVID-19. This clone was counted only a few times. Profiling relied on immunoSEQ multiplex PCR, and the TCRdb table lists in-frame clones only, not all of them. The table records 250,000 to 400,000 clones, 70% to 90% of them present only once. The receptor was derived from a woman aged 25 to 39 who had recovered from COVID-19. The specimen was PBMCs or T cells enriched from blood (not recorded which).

The CDR3 loop reads CASSQDLAIYGYTF. CDR3 nucleotides: TGTGCCAGCAGCCAAGATCTGGCAATCTATGGCTACACCTTC. The V and J genes are TRBV3-1 (or the pseudogene TRBV3-2) and TRBJ1-2, with unresolved D. Trimming stripped 0 bases from V and 4 bases from J, with 9 bases between. The CDR3 totals 14 residues. The germline CDR1 and CDR2 sequences are LGHDT and YNNKEL (reference sequence).